A single sample gave rise to the 16 T cell receptor beta chains below, sequenced in a study of immune evolution from preneoplasia to lung adenocarcinoma. Clones were sequenced by immunoSEQ multiplex PCR, and TCRdb holds only the in-frame ones, with some missing. This sample yields approximately 14,000 clones, of which 81% are seen a single time; under 3% belongs to the top ten. Input material: FFPE minimally invasive lung adenocarcinoma tissue. The source of these receptors is a person aged 55-80 years with lung adenocarcinoma.

The chain employs TRBV19 and TRBJ2-2; maybe TRBD1 (5 bases). Germline V gene lookup returns CDR1 LNHDA and CDR2 SQIVND (reference sequence). The CDR3 covers 14 residues. Trimming took 3 bases from V and 2 from J, leaving 7 bases between them. CDR3 sequence (DNA): TGTGCCAGTAGTATGACAGTCAACACCGGGGAGCTGTTTTTT. This gives the protein CASSMTVNTGELFF.

This chain connects TRBV5-4 to TRBJ2-7, with D unresolved. The CDR3 sequence is 13 residues long. V was cut by 0 bases and J by 4 bases, with 8 bases left in between. Germline assignment: CDR1 SGHNT and CDR2 YYREEE (reference sequence). The CDR3 DNA reads TGTGCCAGCAGCTTGGACAGCCTTTACGAGCAGTACTTC. As protein: CASSLDSLYEQYF.

The V and J genes are TRBV4-1 and TRBJ2-3; possible D gene TRBD2, 6 bases. The CDR3 contains 13 residues. Trimming left V 4 bases short and J 4 bases short, with 9 bases between. Germline assignment: CDR1 MGHRA and CDR2 YSYEKL. CDR3 in DNA: TGCGCCAGCAGCCCGGGGGAGGCAGATACGCAGTATTTT. Translated: CASSPGEADTQYF.

Here the CDR3 DNA reads TGTGCCAGCAGTTCACCTAATCTCGGGGAGCAGTTCTTC. Protein product: CASSSPNLGEQFF. The chain couples TRBV6-5 to TRBJ2-1; D uncertain. V shed 4 bases and J shed 10 bases, with 14 bases lying between them. CDR3 length: 13 amino acids. CDR1 and CDR2 from the germline V gene are MNHEY and SVGAGI.

V gene TRBV28 combines with J gene TRBJ1-2, with TRBD1 matching 10 bases. The CDR3 is 15 residues long. Germline V CDR1 and CDR2: MDHEN, SYDVKM. V lost 10 bases, J lost 4 bases, and 12 bases stayed unmatched. This CDR3 is CATTERDRGGYGYTF. CDR3 nucleotides: TGTGCCACTACGGAGCGGGACAGGGGTGGCTATGGCTACACCTTC.

This clone was observed a handful of times. This chain joins TRBV18 and TRBJ1-2; D remains ambiguous. Between the trimmed V and J ends, which lost 3 bases and 8 bases, there was a span of 10 bases. The CDR3 is 12 residues long. Germline V gene sequence: CDR1 KGHSH, CDR2 LQKENI. CDR3 nucleotides: TGTGCCAGCTCACCCCCAACCTCCGGCTACACCTTC. Translating it yields CASSPPTSGYTF.

This rearrangement joins TRBV5-6 to TRBJ2-1; unclear D gene. Germline V lookup: CDR1 SGHDT, CDR2 YYEEEE. The CDR3 sequence is 14 residues long. Trimming cost V 2 bases and J 2 bases, with 8 bases left between them. The CDR3 is CASSLRSTYNEQFF. The DNA for the CDR3 is TGTGCCAGCAGCTTAAGGTCCACCTACAATGAGCAGTTCTTC.

The V call is TRBV18, the J call TRBJ2-1; D is uncertain. Germline CDR1 reads KGHSH; CDR2 reads LQKENI. With 6 bases removed from V and 7 bases from J, the gap between germline ends came to 13 bases. The CDR3 covers 13 residues. The CDR3 here is CASSPLKGNEQFF. For the CDR3, the DNA is TGTGCCAGCTCCCCTTTGAAGGGTAATGAGCAGTTCTTC.

The V gene is TRBV19, the J gene TRBJ2-7; weak D call: TRBD1 (5 bases). The CDR3 covers 15 residues. Trimming took 2 bases from V and 3 from J, leaving 14 bases between them. The germline gives CDR1 LNHDA, CDR2 SQIVND (reference sequence). The CDR3 nucleotides read TGTGCCAGTAGTATAAAGGCAGGGCTATTCTACGAGCAGTACTTC. This codes for CASSIKAGLFYEQYF.

Concerning this clone itself: A read error may explain this, as a much larger clone is one base away. The genes are TRBV13 and TRBJ1-1; D is unclear. Germline CDR1 and CDR2: PRHDT and FYEKMQ (reference sequence). The CDR3 contains 12 residues. Written as DNA, the CDR3 is TGTACCAGCAGCATCGGTCCCACCGGAGCTTTCTTT. This encodes CTSSIGPTGAFF.

This chain joins TRBV7-9 and TRBJ2-1; 8 positions agree with TRBD2. J was trimmed by 6 bases and V by 5 bases; bases with no gene match: 12. The CDR3 runs 16 residues. CDR1 SEHNR and CDR2 FQNEAQ come from the germline V gene (reference sequence). The CDR3 DNA is TGTGCCAGCAGCCTAGGAGGGGCGGGAGGCGGCAATGAGCAGTTCTTC. Protein: CASSLGGAGGGNEQFF.

The rearrangement links TRBV11-2 to TRBJ1-1; 7 nucleotides align to TRBD1. This CDR3 has 14 residues. The germline V gene encodes CDR1 SGHAT and CDR2 FQNNGV. The V segment lost 5 bases and the J segment 3 bases; nucleotides outside the gene matches: 6. Here the CDR3 reads CASSNRGGYTEAFF. In nucleotides, the CDR3 is TGTGCCAGCAGCAACAGGGGCGGTTACACTGAAGCTTTCTTT.

This sequence joins TRBV6-4 and TRBJ2-1; 7 bases are a match to TRBD2. The junction had 4 bases not matched to a gene; V was cut back by 2 bases and J by 3 bases. CDR1 and CDR2 from the germline V gene are MRHNA and SNTAGT. The CDR3 sequence is 15 residues long. This CDR3 is CASSDTGGGYNEQFF. CDR3 DNA sequence: TGTGCCAGCAGTGACACGGGGGGAGGCTACAATGAGCAGTTCTTC.

This clone was seen only once. This chain connects TRBV11-3 to TRBJ2-7, with 11 bases that match TRBD1. CDR1 is SGHNT and CDR2 is YENEEA in the germline V gene. The CDR3 is 16 residues long. V was pared by 4 bases and J by 4 bases, with 9 bases of the junction left unmatched. This chain's CDR3 is CASSSGTGGAKYEQYF. Here the CDR3 DNA reads TGTGCCAGCAGCTCCGGGACAGGGGGTGCCAAGTACGAGCAGTACTTC.

The chain recombines TRBV9 with TRBJ2-3, with 10 nucleotides matching TRBD2. V was clipped by 4 bases and J by 5 bases; unmatched bases: 10. Germline CDR1 is SGDLS and CDR2 is YYNGEE. The CDR3 length is 16 residues. The CDR3 bases are TGTGCCAGCAGCTTGGGTTTAGCGGGAGGATTAGATACGCAGTATTTT. It codes for CASSLGLAGGLDTQYF.

The chain is built from TRBV5-4 and TRBJ1-1; a weak D match, TRBD1 (6 bases). V lost 4 bases and J 3 bases, leaving 13 bases between the germline ends. CDR1 and CDR2 (germline): SGHNT, YYREEE (reference sequence). CDR3 length: 14 residues. The CDR3 DNA is TGTGCCAGCAGCGTTCCGGACAGCTACACTGAAGCTTTCTTT. This translates into CASSVPDSYTEAFF.